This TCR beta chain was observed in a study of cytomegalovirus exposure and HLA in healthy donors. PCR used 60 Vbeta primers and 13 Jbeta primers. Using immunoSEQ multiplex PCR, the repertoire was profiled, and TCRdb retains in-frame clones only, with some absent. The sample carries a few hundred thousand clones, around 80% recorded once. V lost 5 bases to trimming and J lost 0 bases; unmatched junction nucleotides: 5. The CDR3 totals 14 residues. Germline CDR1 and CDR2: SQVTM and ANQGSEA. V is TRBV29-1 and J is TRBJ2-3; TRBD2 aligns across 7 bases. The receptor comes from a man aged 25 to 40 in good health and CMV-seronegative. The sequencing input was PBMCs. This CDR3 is CSVKLALSTDTQYF. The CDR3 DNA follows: TGCAGCGTTAAACTAGCGCTCAGCACAGATACGCAGTATTTT.